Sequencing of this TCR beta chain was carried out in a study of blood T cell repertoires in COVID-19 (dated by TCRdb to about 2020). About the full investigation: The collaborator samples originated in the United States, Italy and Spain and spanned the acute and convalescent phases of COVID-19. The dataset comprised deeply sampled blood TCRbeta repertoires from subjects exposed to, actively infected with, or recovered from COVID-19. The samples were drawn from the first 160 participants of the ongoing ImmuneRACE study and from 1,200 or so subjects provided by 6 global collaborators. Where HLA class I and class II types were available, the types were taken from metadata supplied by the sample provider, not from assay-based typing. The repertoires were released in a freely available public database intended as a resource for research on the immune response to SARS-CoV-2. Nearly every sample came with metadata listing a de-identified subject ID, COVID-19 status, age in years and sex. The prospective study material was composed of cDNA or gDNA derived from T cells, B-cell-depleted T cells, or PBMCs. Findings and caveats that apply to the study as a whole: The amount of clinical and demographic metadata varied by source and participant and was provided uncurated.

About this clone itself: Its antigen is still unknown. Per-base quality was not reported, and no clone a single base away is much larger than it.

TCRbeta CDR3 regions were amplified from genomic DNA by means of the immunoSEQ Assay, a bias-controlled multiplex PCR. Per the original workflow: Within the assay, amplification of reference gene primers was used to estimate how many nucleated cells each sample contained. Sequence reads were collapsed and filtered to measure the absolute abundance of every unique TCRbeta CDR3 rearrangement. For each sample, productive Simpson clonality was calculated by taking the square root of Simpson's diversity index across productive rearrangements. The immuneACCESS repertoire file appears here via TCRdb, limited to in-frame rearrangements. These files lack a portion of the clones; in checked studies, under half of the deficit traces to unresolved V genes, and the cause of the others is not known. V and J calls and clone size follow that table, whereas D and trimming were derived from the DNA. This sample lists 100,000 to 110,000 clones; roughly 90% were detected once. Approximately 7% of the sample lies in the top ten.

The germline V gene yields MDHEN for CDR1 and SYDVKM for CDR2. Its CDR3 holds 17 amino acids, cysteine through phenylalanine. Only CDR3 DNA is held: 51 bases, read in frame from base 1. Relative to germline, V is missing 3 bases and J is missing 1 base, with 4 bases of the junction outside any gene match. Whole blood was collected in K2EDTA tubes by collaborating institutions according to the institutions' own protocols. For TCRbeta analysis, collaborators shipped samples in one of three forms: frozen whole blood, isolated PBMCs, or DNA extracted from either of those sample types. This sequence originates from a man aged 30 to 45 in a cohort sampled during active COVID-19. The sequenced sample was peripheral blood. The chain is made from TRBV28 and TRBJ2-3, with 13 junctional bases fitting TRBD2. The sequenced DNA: TGTGCCAGCAGTTTCGACGGACTAGCGGGGGGCACAGATACGCAGTATTTT. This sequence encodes CASSFDGLAGGTDTQYF.